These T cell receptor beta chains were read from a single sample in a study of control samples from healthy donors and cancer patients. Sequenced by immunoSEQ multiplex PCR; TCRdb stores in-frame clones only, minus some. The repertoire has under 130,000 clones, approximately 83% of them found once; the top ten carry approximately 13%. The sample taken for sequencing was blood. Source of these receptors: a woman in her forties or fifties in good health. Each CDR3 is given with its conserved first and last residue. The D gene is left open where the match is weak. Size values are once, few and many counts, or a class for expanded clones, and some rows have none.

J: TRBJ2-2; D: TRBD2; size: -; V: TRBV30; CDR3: CAWGLAGSTVQLFF; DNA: TGTGCCTGGGGACTAGCGGGGTCCACGGTTCAGCTGTTTTTT
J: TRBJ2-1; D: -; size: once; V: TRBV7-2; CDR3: CASSPRVGGSNEQFF; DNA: TGTGCCAGCAGCCCTCGGGTGGGAGGAAGCAATGAGCAGTTCTTC
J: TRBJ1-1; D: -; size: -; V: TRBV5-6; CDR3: CASSLGQVNTEAFF; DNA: TGTGCCAGCAGCTTGGGACAGGTAAACACTGAAGCTTTCTTT
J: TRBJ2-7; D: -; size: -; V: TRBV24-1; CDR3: CATSDTVVGGKQYF; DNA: TGTGCCACCAGTGATACTGTCGTAGGGGGAAAGCAGTACTTC
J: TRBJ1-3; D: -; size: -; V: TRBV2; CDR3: CASGDRDSGNTIYF; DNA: TGTGCCAGCGGGGACCGGGACTCTGGAAACACCATATATTTT
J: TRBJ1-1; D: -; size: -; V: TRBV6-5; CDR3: CASSYSYRPPREAFF; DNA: TGTGCCAGCAGTTACAGTTACCGACCCCCTCGGGAAGCTTTCTTT
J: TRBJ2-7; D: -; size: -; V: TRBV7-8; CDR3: CASSLRTSSYEQYF; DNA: TGTGCCAGCAGCTTAAGGACCAGCTCCTACGAGCAGTACTTC
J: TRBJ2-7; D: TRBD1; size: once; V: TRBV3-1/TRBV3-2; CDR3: CASSQGQGADEQYF; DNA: TGTGCCAGCAGCCAGGGACAGGGGGCCGACGAGCAGTACTTC
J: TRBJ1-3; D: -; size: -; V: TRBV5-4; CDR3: CASSLRSSRNTIYF; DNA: TGTGCCAGCAGCTTGAGGAGTTCGAGAAACACCATATATTTT
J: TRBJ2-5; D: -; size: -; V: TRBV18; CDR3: CASSPLGSGSQETQYF; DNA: TGTGCCAGCTCACCCCTAGGATCTGGTTCGCAGGAGACCCAGTACTTC
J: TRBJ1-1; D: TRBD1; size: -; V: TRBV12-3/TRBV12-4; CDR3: CASSWTGGTEAFF; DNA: TGTGCCAGCAGTTGGACAGGGGGCACTGAAGCTTTCTTT
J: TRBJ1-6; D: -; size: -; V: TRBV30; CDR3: CAWRSAYNSPLHF; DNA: TGTGCCTGGAGGTCAGCCTATAATTCACCCCTCCACTTT
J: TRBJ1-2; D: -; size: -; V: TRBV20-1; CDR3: CSASSGVDGYTF; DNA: TGCAGTGCTAGTTCCGGGGTTGATGGCTACACCTTC
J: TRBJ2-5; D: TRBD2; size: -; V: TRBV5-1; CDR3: CASSGSGGVYQETQYF; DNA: TGCGCCAGCAGCGGGAGCGGGGGGGTGTACCAAGAGACCCAGTACTTC
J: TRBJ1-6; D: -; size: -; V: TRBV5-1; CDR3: CASSLDGSENSPLHF; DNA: TGCGCCAGCAGCTTGGATGGCAGTGAAAATTCACCCCTCCACTTT
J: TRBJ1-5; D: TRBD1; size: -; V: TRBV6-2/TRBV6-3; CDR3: CASSSTGGDHQPQHF; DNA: TGTGCCAGCAGTTCGACAGGGGGCGATCATCAGCCCCAGCATTTT
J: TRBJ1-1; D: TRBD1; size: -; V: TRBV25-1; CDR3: CASSPRTGDPEAFF; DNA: TGTGCCAGCAGCCCTCGGACAGGCGACCCTGAAGCTTTCTTT
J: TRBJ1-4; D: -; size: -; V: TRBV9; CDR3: CASSPGTDVFEKLFF; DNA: TGTGCCAGCAGCCCAGGGACGGACGTCTTCGAAAAACTGTTTTTT
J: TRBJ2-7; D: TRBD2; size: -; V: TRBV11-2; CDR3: CASSLRGREREAAKYF; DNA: TGTGCCAGCAGCTTACGGGGCAGGGAGCGGGAGGCCGCTAAGTACTTC
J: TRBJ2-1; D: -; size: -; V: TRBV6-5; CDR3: CASSSDPSPYNEQFF; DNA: TGTGCCAGCAGTTCCGACCCAAGCCCCTACAATGAGCAGTTCTTC
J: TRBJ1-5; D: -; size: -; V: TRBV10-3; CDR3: CAISESGGPQHF; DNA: TGTGCCATCAGTGAGTCAGGGGGGCCCCAGCATTTT
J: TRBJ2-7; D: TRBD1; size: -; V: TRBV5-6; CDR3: CASRRKGADEQYF; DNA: TGTGCCAGCAGGAGAAAGGGGGCAGACGAGCAGTACTTC
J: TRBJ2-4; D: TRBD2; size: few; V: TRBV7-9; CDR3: CASSLATGGWTKNIQYF; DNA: TGTGCCAGCAGCTTAGCGACGGGGGGGTGGACCAAAAACATTCAGTACTTC
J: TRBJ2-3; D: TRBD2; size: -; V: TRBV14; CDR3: CASSLPGGSTDTQYF; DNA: TGTGCCAGCAGCCTCCCGGGGGGGAGCACAGATACGCAGTATTTT
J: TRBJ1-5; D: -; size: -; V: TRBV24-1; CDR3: CATSDGNQPQHF; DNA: TGTGCCACCAGTGACGGTAATCAGCCCCAGCATTTT
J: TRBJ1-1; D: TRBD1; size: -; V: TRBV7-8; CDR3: CASSRDGTGNTEAFF; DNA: TGTGCCAGCAGCCGAGACGGGACAGGGAACACTGAAGCTTTCTTT
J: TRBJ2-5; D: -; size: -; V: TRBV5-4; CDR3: CASSSPGAGETQYF; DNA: TGTGCCAGCAGCTCCCCAGGGGCCGGGGAGACCCAGTACTTC
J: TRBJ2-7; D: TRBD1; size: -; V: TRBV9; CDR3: CASSGGTGGGYEQYF; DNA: TGTGCCAGCAGCGGAGGGACAGGGGGCGGATACGAGCAGTACTTC
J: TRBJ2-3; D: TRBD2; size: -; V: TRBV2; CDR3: CASSEAVTAGGPDTQYF; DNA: TGTGCCAGCAGTGAAGCTGTAACAGCGGGGGGGCCCGATACGCAGTATTTT
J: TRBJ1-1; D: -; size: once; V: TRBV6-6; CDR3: CASWLGGRGTEAFF; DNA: TGTGCCAGCTGGTTGGGGGGGCGGGGCACTGAAGCTTTCTTT
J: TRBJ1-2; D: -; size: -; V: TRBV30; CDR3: CAWTPDSNYGYTF; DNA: TGTGCCTGGACCCCGGACAGTAACTATGGCTACACCTTC
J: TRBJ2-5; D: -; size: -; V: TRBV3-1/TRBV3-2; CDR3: CASSQMVLGNQETQYF; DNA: TGTGCCAGCAGCCAAATGGTTCTTGGCAATCAAGAGACCCAGTACTTC
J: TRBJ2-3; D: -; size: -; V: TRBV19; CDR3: CATRLGGSSTDTQYF; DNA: TGTGCCACCAGACTAGGGGGATCCAGCACAGATACGCAGTATTTT
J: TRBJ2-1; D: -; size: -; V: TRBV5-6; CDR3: CASSLTTTYEQFF; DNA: TGTGCCAGCAGCTTAACGACGACCTATGAGCAGTTCTTC
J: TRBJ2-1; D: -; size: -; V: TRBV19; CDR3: CASRPPGQLYNEQFF; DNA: TGTGCCAGTAGGCCTCCGGGACAACTCTACAATGAGCAGTTCTTC
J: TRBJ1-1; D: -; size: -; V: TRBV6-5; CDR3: CASSYGQREEAFF; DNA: TGTGCCAGCAGTTATGGGCAGAGGGAAGAAGCTTTCTTT
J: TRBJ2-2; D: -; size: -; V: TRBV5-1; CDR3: CASSLVRPQMGGELFF; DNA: TGCGCCAGCAGCTTGGTGAGACCGCAAATGGGCGGGGAGCTGTTTTTT
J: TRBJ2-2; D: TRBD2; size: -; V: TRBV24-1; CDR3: CATRGTSGSGELFF; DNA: TGTGCCACCCGAGGGACTAGCGGGAGTGGGGAGCTGTTTTTT
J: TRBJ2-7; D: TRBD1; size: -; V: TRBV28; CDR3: CASSLRTGEDSSYEQYF; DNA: TGTGCCAGCAGTTTACGGACAGGGGAAGATAGCTCCTACGAGCAGTACTTC
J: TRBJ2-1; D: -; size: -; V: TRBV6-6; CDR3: CASSYVLAGEQFF; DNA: TGTGCCAGCAGTTACGTTCTAGCCGGTGAGCAGTTCTTC
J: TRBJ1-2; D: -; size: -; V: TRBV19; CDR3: CASRDSPYNYGYTF; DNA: TGTGCCAGTAGGGATAGTCCCTATAACTATGGCTACACCTTC